Presented here are 29 T cell receptor beta chains from one specimen sequenced in a study of blood T cell repertoires in COVID-19. Some clones are missing from TCRdb's copy, which holds only in-frame ones; the method was immunoSEQ multiplex PCR. Of approximately 93,000 clones listed, 87% were seen once; the top ten hold over 0.95%. Sequenced sample: peripheral blood. The receptor set was obtained from a human donor in a cohort sampled during active COVID-19.

This chain uses TRBV4-2 with TRBJ2-1; TRBD2 matches 9 bases. Germline trimming cut 0 bases from V and 6 bases from J; bases unmatched to any gene: 6. This CDR3 contains 16 residues. Germline CDR1 is LGHNA and CDR2 is YNFKEQ. CDR3 sequence: CASSQDNSGSGNEQFF. CDR3 sequence (DNA): TGTGCCAGCAGCCAAGATAATAGCGGGAGTGGCAATGAGCAGTTCTTC.

V is TRBV30 and J is TRBJ2-5, with 11 nucleotides matching TRBD2. The CDR3 contains 16 residues. Germline V gene lookup returns CDR1 GTSNPN and CDR2 SVGIG (reference sequence). V was clipped by 2 bases and J by 4 bases; unmatched bases: 9. In nucleotides, the CDR3 is TGTGCCTGGAGTTCCCCTCTAGCGGGAGGTCGAGAGACCCAGTACTTC. It specifies CAWSSPLAGGRETQYF. Full variable domain (rest looked up from reference TRBV30 and TRBJ2-5): SQTIHQWPATLVQPVGSPLSLECTVEGTSNPNLYWYRQAAGRGLQLLFYSVGIGQISSEVPQNLSASRPQDRQFILSSKKLLLSDSGFYLCAWSSPLAGGRETQYFGPGTRLLVL.

This clone was detected only a few times. The chain is built from TRBV11-2 and TRBJ2-2; possibly TRBD2 for D (7 bases). Trimming left V 5 bases short and J 6 bases short, with 16 bases between. This CDR3 spans 15 amino acids. CDR1 SGHAT and CDR2 FQNNGV come from the germline V gene. CDR3 in DNA: TGTGCCAGCAGCCCTGGGGGGGCTGGGGCCGGGGAGCTGTTTTTT. This translates into CASSPGGAGAGELFF.

This clone was observed a single time. DNA for the CDR3: TGTGCCAGCAGCTTGGGACGCAAGACTAGCGGGGGGAGCACAGATACGCAGTATTTT. Protein product: CASSLGRKTSGGSTDTQYF. The rearrangement uses TRBV7-9 and TRBJ2-3, with TRBD2 matching 13 bases. The trim removed 3 bases at V and 0 bases at J, leaving 9 bases unmatched. The CDR3 runs 19 residues. Germline V gene lookup returns CDR1 SEHNR and CDR2 FQNEAQ (reference sequence).

The rearrangement uses TRBV18 and TRBJ1-2, with 9 bases lining up with TRBD1. J gave up 6 bases and V 3 bases, and 2 bases lay outside the gene matches. There are 13 residues in the CDR3. Germline CDR1 is KGHSH and CDR2 is LQKENI. The DNA for the CDR3 is TGTGCCAGCTCACCGCGGGACAGGGATGGCTACACCTTC. Amino acids: CASSPRDRDGYTF.

The chain couples TRBV6-5 to TRBJ2-7, with TRBD1 matching over 7 bases. This CDR3 is 13 amino acids long. Germline V gene sequence: CDR1 MNHEY, CDR2 SVGAGI. V was clipped by 6 bases and J by 6 bases; unmatched bases: 8. The CDR3 spells CASSDRVIGEQYF. The CDR3 nucleotides read TGTGCCAGCAGCGACAGGGTAATCGGCGAGCAGTACTTC.

V usage is TRBV28 and J usage is TRBJ2-7; unclear D gene. The CDR3 length is 12 residues. The germline V gene encodes CDR1 MDHEN and CDR2 SYDVKM. V was clipped by 5 bases and J by 6 bases, with 11 bases between them. The DNA of the CDR3 is TGTGCCAGCAGTCAAACTGAAATCGAGCAGTACTTC. The encoded protein is CASSQTEIEQYF.

This chain connects TRBV2 to TRBJ1-5; D possibly corresponds to TRBD1 (5 bases). This CDR3 region has 13 residues. Germline CDR1 and CDR2: SNHLY and FYNNEI. V shed 7 bases and J shed 4 bases, with 11 bases lying between them. CDR3 residues: CASTREGNQPQHF. The DNA of the CDR3 is TGTGCCAGCACCCGGGAGGGGAATCAGCCCCAGCATTTT.

This chain uses TRBV4-1 with TRBJ2-7; D perhaps matches TRBD1 (6 bases). CDR3 length: 17 amino acids. Germline CDR1 MGHRA, CDR2 YSYEKL. The V end was cut by 1 base, the J end by 0 bases, with 16 bases between. Here the CDR3 DNA reads TGCGCCAGCAGCCAAGGACAGGCGGCGGGCCCCTCCTACGAGCAGTACTTC. This translates into CASSQGQAAGPSYEQYF.

This clone is a singleton in its sample. The rearrangement joins TRBV28 to TRBJ2-1, with 8 positions matching TRBD2. V was clipped by 4 bases and J by 6 bases; unmatched bases: 17. From germline, CDR1 is MDHEN and CDR2 SYDVKM. The CDR3 has 18 amino acids. The CDR3 coding sequence is TGTGCCAGCAGTTATCCCCTCCCCGGGACTAGAATGGGCAATGAGCAGTTCTTC. Translated, it gives CASSYPLPGTRMGNEQFF.

This chain uses TRBV28 with TRBJ1-1, with 9 bases identical to TRBD1. This CDR3 has 15 residues. V was clipped by 4 bases and J by 8 bases; unmatched bases: 11. Germline CDR1 is MDHEN and CDR2 is SYDVKM. CDR3 in amino acids: CASSSLPRDREEAFF. CDR3 in DNA: TGTGCCAGCAGTTCCCTTCCCCGGGACAGGGAGGAAGCTTTCTTT.

This clone has only one observation. The CDR3 loop reads CASSHPAGATGELFF. The CDR3 coding sequence is TGTGCCAGCAGCCACCCAGCGGGAGCGACCGGGGAGCTGTTTTTT. The chain employs TRBV14 and TRBJ2-2, with 8 bases lining up with TRBD2. The trim removed 3 bases at V and 5 bases at J, leaving 5 bases unmatched. The CDR3 has 15 residues. Looked up from germline, CDR1 is SGHDN and CDR2 is FVKESK.

About this clone: Other DNA variants within this sample encode the same CDR3. The gene calls are TRBV29-1 and TRBJ2-1; 11 bases are shared with TRBD2. Germline V lookup: CDR1 SQVTM, CDR2 ANQGSEA. The CDR3 sequence is 12 residues long. Here the CDR3 reads CSGTSGNNEQFF. Written as DNA, the CDR3 is TGCAGTGGGACTAGCGGAAACAATGAGCAGTTCTTC.

The chain joins TRBV5-1 to TRBJ1-1; TRBD1 is a possible D gene (5 bases). The ends were cut back, 0 bases at V and 3 bases at J, with 12 bases in the middle. This CDR3 spans 15 amino acids. Germline V gene lookup returns CDR1 SGHRS and CDR2 YFSETQ. The CDR3 reads CASSLEAGRDTEAFF. The CDR3 DNA reads TGCGCCAGCAGCTTGGAAGCGGGCAGGGACACTGAAGCTTTCTTT.

The V gene is TRBV13, the J gene TRBJ1-4, with TRBD1 matching 8 bases. The germline gives CDR1 PRHDT, CDR2 FYEKMQ (reference sequence). The CDR3 loop spans 15 amino acids. Unmatched junction bases numbered 7, after V lost 4 bases and J lost 6 bases. The CDR3 protein is CASSSRTGRYEKLFF. The CDR3, as DNA: TGTGCCAGCAGCTCCCGGACAGGGCGTTATGAAAAACTGTTTTTT.

This chain connects TRBV5-1 to TRBJ1-1; no reliable D call. The CDR3 is made up of 16 amino acids. Germline-derived CDR1 and CDR2 are SGHRS and YFSETQ. Deletions cut 0 bases from V and 2 bases from J, with 14 bases between. CDR3 nucleotide sequence: TGCGCCAGCAGCTTGGCCGTGTCACAGAAAAACACTGAAGCTTTCTTT. Its translation is CASSLAVSQKNTEAFF.

This clone appeared a few times. Other nucleotide sequences from this sample produce the same CDR3. The rearrangement uses TRBV5-1 and TRBJ2-3, with 11 bases that match TRBD2. The V and J ends lost 2 bases and 3 bases, in that order; junction bases with no gene match: 2. CDR1 is SGHRS, CDR2 YFSETQ, per germline. There are 15 residues in the CDR3. The CDR3 protein is CASSLTSGSTDTQYF. The CDR3 coding sequence is TGCGCCAGCAGCTTAACTAGCGGGAGTACAGATACGCAGTATTTT.

The chain is built from TRBV6-6 and TRBJ2-7; TRBD2 matches 12 bases. V dropped 9 bases and J dropped 4; count of bases not matched to a gene: 10. The CDR3 extends over 15 amino acids. Germline-derived CDR1 and CDR2 are MNHNY and SVGAGI (reference sequence). CDR3 coding DNA: TGTGCCAGTGGGGCTAGCGGGAGGGCAACGTACGAGCAGTACTTC. Amino acids: CASGASGRATYEQYF.

This chain joins TRBV2 and TRBJ2-3, with TRBD1 identical over 10 bases. This CDR3 has 15 amino acids. The germline V gene encodes CDR1 SNHLY and CDR2 FYNNEI. V shed 6 bases and J 2 bases; nucleotides not matched to a gene: 5. CDR3 in DNA: TGTGCCAGCAGGAGGGGACAGGGGTCCACAGATACGCAGTATTTT. Translating gives CASRRGQGSTDTQYF.

This sequence joins TRBV30 and TRBJ1-2; tentatively, D is TRBD1 (6 bases). Germline CDR1 GTSNPN, CDR2 SVGIG (reference sequence). The V and J ends lost 7 bases and 7 bases respectively, with 28 bases between them. The CDR3 spans 16 residues. CDR3 sequence: CASPTGTSSGKAGYTF. CDR3 in DNA: TGTGCCTCTCCCACTGGGACATCGAGCGGGAAGGCTGGCTACACCTTC.

This rearrangement joins TRBV27 to TRBJ1-2; D perhaps matches TRBD1 (6 bases). V shed 6 bases and J shed 8 bases, with 16 bases lying between them. The length of the CDR3 is 13 residues. Germline V gives CDR1 MNHEY, CDR2 SMNVEV (reference sequence). The CDR3 loop is CASSRWTEEGYTF. The CDR3 region has the DNA TGTGCCAGCAGCCGCTGGACAGAAGAAGGCTACACCTTC.

V usage is TRBV9 and J usage is TRBJ2-7; TRBD1 agrees at 7 bases. V shed 4 bases, J shed 4 bases, and the junction held 17 bases outside the gene matches. CDR1 SGDLS and CDR2 YYNGEE come from the germline V gene. This CDR3 has 17 amino acids. CDR3 region: CASSPLRGNTGIYEQYF. The CDR3 region has the DNA TGTGCCAGCAGCCCACTCAGGGGGAACACCGGGATTTACGAGCAGTACTTC.

The V and J genes are TRBV4-1 and TRBJ2-1; D gene ambiguous. This CDR3 region has 18 residues. V dropped 4 bases and J dropped 5 bases, with 24 bases sitting between them. Germline V gives CDR1 MGHRA, CDR2 YSYEKL. The CDR3 is CASSPSYGVPQAHNEQFF. The CDR3 region has the DNA TGCGCCAGCAGCCCCTCTTACGGAGTCCCCCAAGCCCACAATGAGCAGTTCTTC.

V is TRBV7-9 and J is TRBJ1-5; D may be TRBD1 (5 bases). The germline V gene encodes CDR1 SEHNR and CDR2 FQNEAQ (reference sequence). The CDR3 has 12 amino acids. V was pared by 4 bases and J by 12 bases, with 13 bases between. In DNA form, the CDR3 reads TGTGCCAGCAGCTCCTCACAGGCACGCCAGCATTTT. Translating gives CASSSSQARQHF.

V is TRBV10-1 and J is TRBJ2-1; possible D gene TRBD2, 6 bases. The V gene lost 5 bases and the J gene lost 7 bases, with 12 bases spanning the gap. CDR1 and CDR2 (germline): WNHNN, SYGVQD (reference sequence). The CDR3 contains 13 residues. The CDR3 region is CASSSGASNEQFF. The CDR3 DNA sequence: TGCGCCAGCAGTTCGGGAGCCTCAAATGAGCAGTTCTTC.

V is TRBV7-9 and J is TRBJ1-6; the D gene is possibly TRBD1 (6 bases). Between the trimmed V and J ends, which lost 3 bases and 7 bases, there was a span of 10 bases. CDR3 size: 14 residues. CDR1 and CDR2 from the germline V gene are SEHNR and FQNEAQ (reference sequence). The CDR3 bases are TGTGCCAGCAGCTTCACTACAGGGAATTCACCCCTCCACTTT. Amino acid sequence: CASSFTTGNSPLHF.

V gene TRBV19 combines with J gene TRBJ1-4, with TRBD1 as a possible D gene (5 bases). The CDR3 loop spans 11 amino acids. Germline V gives CDR1 LNHDA, CDR2 SQIVND (reference sequence). V lost 5 bases and J lost 11, with 9 bases in between. The CDR3: CASSSTVKLFF. CDR3 DNA sequence: TGTGCCAGTAGTTCGACAGTGAAACTGTTTTTT. Drawing the rest from reference TRBV19 and TRBJ1-4, the complete variable domain is DGGITQSPKYLFRKEGQNVTLSCEQNLNHDAMYWYRQDPGQGLRLIYYSQIVNDFQKGDIAEGYSVSREKKESFPLTVTSAQKNPTAFYLCASSSTVKLFFGSGTQLSVL.

This chain uses TRBV4-1 with TRBJ2-1; no clear D. Germline CDR1 is MGHRA and CDR2 is YSYEKL. V lost 0 bases, J lost 6 bases, and 9 bases lay in between. The CDR3 runs 14 residues. Written as DNA, the CDR3 is TGCGCCAGCAGCCAAGAATTCAGTCCCAATGAGCAGTTCTTC. This encodes CASSQEFSPNEQFF.

V gene TRBV2 combines with J gene TRBJ2-1; TRBD2 matches at 13 bases. The CDR3 is 17 amino acids. V shed 6 bases and J 9 bases; nucleotides not matched to a gene: 14. Germline V gene lookup returns CDR1 SNHLY and CDR2 FYNNEI. CDR3 bases: TGTGCCAGCAGGGGAGGGACTAGCGGGATTAGAAGCGGTGAGCAGTTCTTC. Encoded protein: CASRGGTSGIRSGEQFF.